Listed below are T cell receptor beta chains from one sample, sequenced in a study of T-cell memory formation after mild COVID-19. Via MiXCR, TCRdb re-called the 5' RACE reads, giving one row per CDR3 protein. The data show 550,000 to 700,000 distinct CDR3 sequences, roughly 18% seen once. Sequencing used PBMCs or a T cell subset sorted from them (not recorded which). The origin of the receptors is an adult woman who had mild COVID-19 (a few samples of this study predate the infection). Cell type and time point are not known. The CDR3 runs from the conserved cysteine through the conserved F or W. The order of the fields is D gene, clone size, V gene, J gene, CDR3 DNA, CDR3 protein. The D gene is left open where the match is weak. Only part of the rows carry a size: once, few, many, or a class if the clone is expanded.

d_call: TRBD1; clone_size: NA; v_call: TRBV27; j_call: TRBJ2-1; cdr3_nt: TGTGCCAGCACCCCTATCTTCGGGGGACAGGAAAGGGGGAATGAGCAGTTCTTC; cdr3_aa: CASTPIFGGQERGNEQFF
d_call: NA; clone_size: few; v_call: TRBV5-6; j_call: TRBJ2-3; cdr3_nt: TGTGCCAGCAGGGGCCTGGGGCCCACAGATACGCAGTATTTT; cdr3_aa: CASRGLGPTDTQYF
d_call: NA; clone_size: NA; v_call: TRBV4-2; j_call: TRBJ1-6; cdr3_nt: TGTGCCAGCAGTCCGTTGGGGGGTAATTCACCCCTCCACTTT; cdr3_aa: CASSPLGGNSPLHF
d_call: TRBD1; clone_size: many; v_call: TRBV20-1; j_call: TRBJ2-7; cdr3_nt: TGCAGTGCCATGGACAGGGTCCGAATCCACGAGCAGTACTTC; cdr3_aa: CSAMDRVRIHEQYF
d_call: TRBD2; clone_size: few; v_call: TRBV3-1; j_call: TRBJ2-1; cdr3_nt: TGTGCCAGCAGCCCGCACCCGGGACTAGCCGAGAACAATGAGCAGTTCTTC; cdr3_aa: CASSPHPGLAENNEQFF
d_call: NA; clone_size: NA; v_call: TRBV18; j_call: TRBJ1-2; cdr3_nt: TGTGCCAGCTCGGCAACTCCCTATGGCTACACCTTC; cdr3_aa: CASSATPYGYTF
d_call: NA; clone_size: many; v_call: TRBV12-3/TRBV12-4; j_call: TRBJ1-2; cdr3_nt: TGTGCCAGCAGCCTACAGCAGACGAAAATCTATGGCTACACCTTC; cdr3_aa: CASSLQQTKIYGYTF
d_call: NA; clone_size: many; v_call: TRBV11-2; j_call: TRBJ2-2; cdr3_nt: TGTGCCAGCAGCTTAGAGACCATGAACACCGGGGAGCTGTTTTTT; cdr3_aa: CASSLETMNTGELFF
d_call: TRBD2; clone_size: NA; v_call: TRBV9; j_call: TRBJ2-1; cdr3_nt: TGTGCCAGCAGCGTAGTGCCCGGGGGGATCTACAATGAGCAGTTCTTC; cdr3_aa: CASSVVPGGIYNEQFF
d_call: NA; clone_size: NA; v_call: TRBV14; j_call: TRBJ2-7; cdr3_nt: TGTGCCAGCAGCCAAAGCAGGGGCTACTTGTACGAGCAGTACTTC; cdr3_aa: CASSQSRGYLYEQYF
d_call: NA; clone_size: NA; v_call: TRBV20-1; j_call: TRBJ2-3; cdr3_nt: TGCAGTGCTAGAGATCCCCCGGTCGCAGATACGCAGTATTTT; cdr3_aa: CSARDPPVADTQYF
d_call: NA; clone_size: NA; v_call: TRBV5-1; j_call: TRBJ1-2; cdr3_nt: TGCGCCAGCAGCTTGGATTCGGTAGGGGGAGGCTACACCTTC; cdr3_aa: CASSLDSVGGGYTF
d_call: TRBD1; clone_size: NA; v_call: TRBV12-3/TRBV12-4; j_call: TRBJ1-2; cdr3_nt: TGTGCCAGCCAAGCGAGAGGACAGGCCGGAGGCTATGGCTACACCTTC; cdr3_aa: CASQARGQAGGYGYTF
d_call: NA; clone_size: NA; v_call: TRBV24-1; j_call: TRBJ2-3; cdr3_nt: TGTGCCACCAGTGGGGGCTCCGGCACAGATACGCAGTATTTT; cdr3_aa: CATSGGSGTDTQYF
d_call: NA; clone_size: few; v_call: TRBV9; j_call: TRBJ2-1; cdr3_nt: TGTGCCAGCAGCGTTACCGAGGTCTGGTGGAATGAGCAGTTCTTC; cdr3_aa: CASSVTEVWWNEQFF
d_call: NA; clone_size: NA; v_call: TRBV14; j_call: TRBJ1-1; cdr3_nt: TGTGCCAGCAGCCGGTCTTCTAACACTGAAGCTTTCTTT; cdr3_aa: CASSRSSNTEAFF
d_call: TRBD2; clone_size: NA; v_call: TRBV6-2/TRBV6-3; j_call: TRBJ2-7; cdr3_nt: TGTGCCAGCAGGCCCCGGACTAGCCCCAGGGGAACCTACGAGCAGTACTTC; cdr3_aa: CASRPRTSPRGTYEQYF
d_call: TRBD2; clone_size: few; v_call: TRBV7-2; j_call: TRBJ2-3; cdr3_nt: TGTGCCAGCAGCTTAGGACGGACTAGCGGGAGAGCCCTGACTAGCACAGATACGCAGTATTTT; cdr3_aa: CASSLGRTSGRALTSTDTQYF
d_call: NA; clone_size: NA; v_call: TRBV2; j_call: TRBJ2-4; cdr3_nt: TGTGCCAGCAGTGCCCTAGGGGCCCGACAGCAGTACTTC; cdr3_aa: CASSALGARQQYF
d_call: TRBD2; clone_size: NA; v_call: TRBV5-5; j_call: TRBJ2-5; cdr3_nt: TGTGCCAGCAGCGGTGAGACTAGCCTTCAAGAGACCCAGTACTTC; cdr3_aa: CASSGETSLQETQYF
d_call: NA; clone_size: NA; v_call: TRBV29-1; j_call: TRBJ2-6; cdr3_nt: TGCAGCAAACAGGTTGCCAAACAGCCTGGGCCCAACGTCCTGACTTTC; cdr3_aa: CSKQVAKQPGPNVLTF
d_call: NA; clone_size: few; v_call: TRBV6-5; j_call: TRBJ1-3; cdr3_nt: TGTGCCAGCAGTCATCTTTCCGGGACATCGGTTGGAAACACCATATATTTT; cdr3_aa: CASSHLSGTSVGNTIYF
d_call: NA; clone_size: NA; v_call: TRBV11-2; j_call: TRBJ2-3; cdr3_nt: TGTGCCAGCAGCTTAGAGACGGGACTGAGCACAGATACGCAGTATTTT; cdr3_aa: CASSLETGLSTDTQYF
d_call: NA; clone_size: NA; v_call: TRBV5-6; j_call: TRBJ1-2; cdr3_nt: TGTGCCAGCAGCTTATCCCGGGGAAACATTGAGGACTTC; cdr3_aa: CASSLSRGNIEDF
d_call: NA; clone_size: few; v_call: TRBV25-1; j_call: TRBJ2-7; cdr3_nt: TGTGTCTTCACCTGGACAGCGATCTACGAGCAGTACTTC; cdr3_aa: CVFTWTAIYEQYF
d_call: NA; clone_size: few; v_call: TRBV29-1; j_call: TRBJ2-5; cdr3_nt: TGCAGCGTTGGACGGGTTAGCCAAGAGACCCAGTACTTC; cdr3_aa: CSVGRVSQETQYF
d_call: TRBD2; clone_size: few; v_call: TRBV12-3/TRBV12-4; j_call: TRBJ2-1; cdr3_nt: TGTGCCAGCTCTTCCCGCGGGAGCGGGGGGTTGAATGAGCAGTTCTTC; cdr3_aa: CASSSRGSGGLNEQFF
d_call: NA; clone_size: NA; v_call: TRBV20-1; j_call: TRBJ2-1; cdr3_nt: TGCAGTGCTAGACCCCCGAAGGCGGAGTACTACAATGAGCAGTTCTTC; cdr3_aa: CSARPPKAEYYNEQFF
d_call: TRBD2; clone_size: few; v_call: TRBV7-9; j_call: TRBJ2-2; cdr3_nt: TGTGCCAGCAGCTTCGGCGGGGGGAACACCGGGGAGCTGTTTTTT; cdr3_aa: CASSFGGGNTGELFF
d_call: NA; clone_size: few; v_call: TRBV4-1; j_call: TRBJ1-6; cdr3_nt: TGCGCCAGCAGCCAAGGGTCCACAGGGTTTGGACCCCTCCACTTT; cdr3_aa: CASSQGSTGFGPLHF
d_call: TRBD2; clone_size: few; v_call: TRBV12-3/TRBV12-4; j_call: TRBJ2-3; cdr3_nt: TGTGCCAGCGGCCCGAGCGGGAGACCTAACACAGATACGCAGTATTTT; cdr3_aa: CASGPSGRPNTDTQYF
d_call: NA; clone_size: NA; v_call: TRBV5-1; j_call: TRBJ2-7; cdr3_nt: TGCGCCAGCAGCTTGGAGCCCACATTATACGAGCAGTACTTC; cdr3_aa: CASSLEPTLYEQYF
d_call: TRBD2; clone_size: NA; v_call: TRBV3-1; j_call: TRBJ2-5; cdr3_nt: TGTGCCAGCAGCCGAAGCGGGGGGGATCAAGAGACCCAGTACTTC; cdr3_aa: CASSRSGGDQETQYF
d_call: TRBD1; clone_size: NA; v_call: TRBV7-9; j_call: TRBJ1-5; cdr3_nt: TGTGCCAGCAGCGCAGGGGGGACTAGCAATCAGCCCCAGCATTTT; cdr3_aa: CASSAGGTSNQPQHF
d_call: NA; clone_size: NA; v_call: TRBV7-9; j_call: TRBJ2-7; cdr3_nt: TGTGCCAGCAGCTTAGGGCACGAGACCTACGAGCAGTACTTC; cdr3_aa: CASSLGHETYEQYF
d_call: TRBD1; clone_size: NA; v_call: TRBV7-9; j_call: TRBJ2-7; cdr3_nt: TGTGCCAGCAGCTTGGCCGGGACAGGGAGCCACGAGCAGTACTTC; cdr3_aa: CASSLAGTGSHEQYF
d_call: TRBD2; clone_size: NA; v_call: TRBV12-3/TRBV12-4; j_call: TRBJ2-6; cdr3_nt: TGTGCCAGCAGGGGGGGGGCTGGGGCCAACGTCCTGACTTTC; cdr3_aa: CASRGGAGANVLTF
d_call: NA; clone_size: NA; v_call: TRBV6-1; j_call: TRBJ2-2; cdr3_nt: TGTGCCAGCAGGGTCGAGAGGCGGCGGGAGCTGTTTTTT; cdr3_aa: CASRVERRRELFF
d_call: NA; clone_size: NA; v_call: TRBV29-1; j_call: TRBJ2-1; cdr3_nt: TGCAGCGTTGAGTCGGGGCCCAGGCGCAATGAGCAGTTCTTC; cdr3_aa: CSVESGPRRNEQFF
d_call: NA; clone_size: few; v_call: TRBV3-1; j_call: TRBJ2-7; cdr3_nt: TGTGCCAGCAGCCAAAGGCCAGATGCTTCCTACGAGCAGTACTTC; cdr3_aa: CASSQRPDASYEQYF
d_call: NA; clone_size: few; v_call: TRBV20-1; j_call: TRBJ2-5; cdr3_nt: TGCAGTGCTCCCCTGCCCGAGACCCAGTACTTC; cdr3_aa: CSAPLPETQYF
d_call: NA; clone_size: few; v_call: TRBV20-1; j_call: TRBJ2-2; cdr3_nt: TGCAGTGCTAGAGATAGCTCACAGGGAGGCACCGGGGAGCTGTTTTTT; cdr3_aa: CSARDSSQGGTGELFF
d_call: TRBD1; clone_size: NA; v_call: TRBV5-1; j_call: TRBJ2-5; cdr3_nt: TGCGCCAGCAGCATCGGACAGGGTGAGGGAGAGACCCAGTACTTC; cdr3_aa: CASSIGQGEGETQYF